A single sample gave rise to the 19 T cell receptor beta chains below, sequenced in a study of T cells in Graves' hyperthyroidism and ophthalmopathy (dated by TCRdb to the late 2010s). Receptor libraries were prepared by multiplex PCR. The listed sequencing device is Illumina HiSeq 2000. Amplification of TCR beta CDR3 regions was carried out from RNA transcripts. For the first round of RT-PCR on the TCR CDR3, the HTBI primer set was used together with the Qiagen OneStep RT-PCR kit. The public sequencing data were trimmed at Q25 with fastp and processed into clonotypes with MiXCR by TCRdb, which kept only in-frame beta chains. Rows with one shared CDR3 protein collapse into an entry with the most common genes and DNA. This sample comprises roughly 650,000 distinct CDR3 sequences, about 16% of them detected only once. Jointly, the top ten make up around 3.3% of the sample. Sequenced input: blood. Source of these receptors: a woman in her thirties or forties with Graves' ophthalmopathy.

This clonotype was picked up many times. V usage is TRBV2 and J usage is TRBJ2-7; 10 nucleotides match TRBD2. This CDR3 has 15 amino acids. V was pared by 7 bases and J by 3 bases, with 9 bases of the junction left unmatched. Germline lookup yields CDR1 SNHLY and CDR2 FYNNEI. CDR3 nucleotide sequence: TGTGCCAGCACCCAGGGACTAGCGTTGGACTACGAGCAGTACTTC. Amino acids: CASTQGLALDYEQYF. Filled out from reference TRBV2 and TRBJ2-7, the complete variable domain reads EPEVTQTPSHQVTQMGQEVILRCVPISNHLYFYWYRQILGQKVEFLVSFYNNEISEKSEIFDDQFSVERPDGSNFTLKIRSTKLEDSAMYFCASTQGLALDYEQYFGPGTRLTVT.

This clonotype occurred many times. The V and J genes are TRBV28 and TRBJ2-3, with D possibly matching TRBD1 (7 bases). V gave up 6 bases and J gave up 2 bases, with 15 bases separating them. The germline V gene has CDR1 MDHEN and CDR2 SYDVKM. The CDR3 contains 15 residues. The CDR3 DNA is TGTGCCAGCAGGAGACAGGGAGGTCACACAGATACGCAGTATTTT. Translating it yields CASRRQGGHTDTQYF.

The sample holds many counts of this clonotype. The chain carries TRBV18 and TRBJ1-6, with D unresolved. Trimming removed 2 bases at V and 7 bases at J, with 6 bases between. Germline lookup yields CDR1 KGHSH and CDR2 LQKENI. CDR3 length: 13 residues. DNA for the CDR3: TGTGCCAGCTCACCATCAGCCAATTCACCCCTCCACTTT. Its translation: CASSPSANSPLHF.

This clonotype was counted ten times or more. The chain combines TRBV28 with TRBJ1-5, with D unresolved. CDR1 and CDR2 (germline): MDHEN, SYDVKM. This CDR3 has 16 amino acids. V dropped 6 bases and J dropped 0 bases, with 15 bases sitting between them. DNA of the CDR3: TGTGCCAGCAGCTCCGACGATAGCTATAGCAATCAGCCCCAGCATTTT. It specifies CASSSDDSYSNQPQHF.

The chain is built from TRBV19 and TRBJ1-1; tentatively, D is TRBD1 (5 bases). V lost 3 bases and J 6 bases, leaving 11 bases between the germline ends. The CDR3 runs to 13 residues. Germline assignment: CDR1 LNHDA and CDR2 SQIVND (reference sequence). The CDR3 spells CASSMGVIAEAFF. The CDR3 nucleotides are TGTGCCAGTAGTATGGGGGTTATAGCTGAAGCTTTCTTT. Full variable domain (remainder filled in from reference TRBV19 and TRBJ1-1): DGGITQSPKYLFRKEGQNVTLSCEQNLNHDAMYWYRQDPGQGLRLIYYSQIVNDFQKGDIAEGYSVSREKKESFPLTVTSAQKNPTAFYLCASSMGVIAEAFFGQGTRLTVV.

This clonotype was found many times. The V call is TRBV2, the J call TRBJ2-1, with a weak D call TRBD1 (6 bases). CDR3 length equals 15 residues. Trimming removed 7 bases from V and 0 bases from J, with 13 bases in between. CDR1 SNHLY and CDR2 FYNNEI come from the germline V gene. The CDR3 loop reads CASKGRGSSYNEQFF. In DNA form, the CDR3 reads TGTGCCAGCAAGGGAAGGGGGAGCTCCTACAATGAGCAGTTCTTC.

This chain joins TRBV5-5 and TRBJ1-2; TRBD1 matches at 8 bases. The trim removed 6 bases at V and 2 bases at J, leaving 9 bases unmatched. CDR1 SGHKS and CDR2 YYEKEE come from the germline V gene (reference sequence). This CDR3 is built from 15 residues. The CDR3 loop reads CASTVSGQENYGYTF. The CDR3, as DNA: TGTGCCAGCACCGTGTCGGGACAGGAAAACTATGGCTACACCTTC.

This clonotype was detected ten times or more. Written as DNA, the CDR3 is TGCAGTGCTAGAGGTTCAGCGGGGAATGGAGATGAGCAGTTCTTC. Its protein is CSARGSAGNGDEQFF. This rearrangement joins TRBV20-1 to TRBJ2-1; TRBD2 matches at 7 bases. CDR1 is DFQATT and CDR2 is SNEGSKA in the germline V gene (reference sequence). The CDR3 consists of 15 residues. V dropped 1 base and J dropped 8; count of bases not matched to a gene: 11.

This clonotype showed up many times. The rearrangement joins TRBV7-2 to TRBJ2-3, with TRBD2 identical over 8 bases. V shed 2 bases, J shed 3 bases, and the junction held 4 bases outside the gene matches. In germline, CDR1 is SGHTA, CDR2 FQGNSA. This CDR3 has 15 amino acids. DNA for the CDR3: TGTGCCAGCAGCTTAAACGGGAGGGGTACAGATACGCAGTATTTT. Protein product: CASSLNGRGTDTQYF.

The CDR3 DNA follows: TGTGCCAGCAGGTATACAGGGGACACTGAAGCTTTCTTT. It yields the protein CASRYTGDTEAFF. The chain is built from TRBV12-3 or TRBV12-4 and TRBJ1-1, with 7 bases that match TRBD1. The CDR3 has 13 residues. With V trimmed by 6 bases and J by 3 bases, 4 bases remained unmatched.

This clonotype was recorded many times. The chain is built from TRBV5-5 and TRBJ1-1; the D gene is possibly TRBD1 (6 bases). Between the trimmed V and J ends, which lost 3 bases and 4 bases, there was a span of 19 bases. CDR1 SGHKS and CDR2 YYEKEE come from the germline V gene (reference sequence). This CDR3 spans 16 amino acids. CDR3 nucleotides: TGTGCCAGCAGCTCCATTTCTTCAGGGGCGGCCACTGAAGCTTTCTTT. Amino acid sequence: CASSSISSGAATEAFF.

This clonotype was detected many times. The chain carries TRBV6-5 and TRBJ1-2; D call uncertain. The CDR3 extends over 15 amino acids. V was clipped by 0 bases and J by 4 bases, with 12 bases between them. CDR1 is MNHEY, CDR2 SVGAGI, per germline. As DNA, the CDR3 is TGTGCCAGCAGTTACTCGGGCACAAGCCCCTATGGCTACACCTTC. As protein: CASSYSGTSPYGYTF.

The table lists this clonotype with a few counts. V and J are TRBV12-3 or TRBV12-4 and TRBJ2-3; 9 positions agree with TRBD2. V dropped 6 bases and J dropped 6; count of bases not matched to a gene: 19. This CDR3 comprises 18 residues. The DNA for the CDR3 is TGTGCCAGCAGCCTATGGGGGGCGGCTAGCGGGACATTTGATACGCAGTATTTT. Its translation is CASSLWGAASGTFDTQYF.

The table lists this clonotype with a few counts. The chain has TRBV7-9 and TRBJ2-7; 14 bases are a match to TRBD2. Germline V gives CDR1 SEHNR, CDR2 FQNEAQ (reference sequence). V was clipped by 5 bases and J by 7 bases; unmatched bases: 16. This CDR3 is built from 18 residues. CDR3 nucleotides: TGTGCCAGCAGCCCCCGGGGGGGCGGACTAGCGGGAGGAAGGGAGCAGTACTTC. It is translated as CASSPRGGGLAGGREQYF.

Comments on this clonotype: A much bigger clone sits one base away, suggesting this may be a read error. The rearrangement uses TRBV10-3 and TRBJ2-1, with 10 positions matching TRBD2. Germline V CDR1 and CDR2: ENHRY, SYGVKD. CDR3 length: 15 residues. The V and J ends lost 7 bases and 12 bases, in that order; junction bases with no gene match: 15. The CDR3 reads CAIKKGSSGGGAQFF. The CDR3 coding sequence is TGTGCCATCAAAAAGGGATCTAGCGGGGGCGGTGCGCAGTTCTTC.

This clonotype was picked up many times. The chain uses TRBV28 and TRBJ1-1; D perhaps matches TRBD1 (5 bases). The CDR3 totals 15 residues. Trimming shortened V by 5 bases and J by 1 base, and 14 bases separated the two germline ends. The germline gives CDR1 MDHEN, CDR2 SYDVKM. In DNA, the CDR3 is TGTGCCAGCAGTCTCCCCATCGACAGGAACACTGAAGCTTTCTTT. Its translation: CASSLPIDRNTEAFF.

There are a few counts of this clonotype. The rearrangement uses TRBV5-1 and TRBJ2-3, with 10 bases that match TRBD1. The V gene's germline CDR1 is SGHRS and CDR2 YFSETQ. Unmatched junction bases numbered 1, after V lost 0 bases and J lost 0 bases. The CDR3 has 16 amino acids. The CDR3 spells CASSLGQGASTDTQYF. The CDR3, as DNA: TGCGCCAGCAGCTTGGGACAGGGGGCGAGCACAGATACGCAGTATTTT.

This sequence joins TRBV12-3 or TRBV12-4 and TRBJ2-1, with TRBD1 identical over 8 bases. The CDR3 runs 14 residues. V shed 6 bases, J shed 0 bases, and the junction held 1 base outside the gene matches. This chain's CDR3 is CASRQGGSYNEQFF. The CDR3 region has the DNA TGTGCCAGCAGACAGGGGGGCTCCTACAATGAGCAGTTCTTC.

The chain uses TRBV29-1 and TRBJ1-2; D unclear. V lost 5 bases to trimming and J lost 8 bases, with 21 bases between them. Germline assignment: CDR1 SQVTM and CDR2 ANQGSEA. The CDR3 totals 14 residues. The CDR3 DNA follows: TGCAGCGTTCAGGACCGGGTCACGCCACAAGGCTACACCTTC. This translates into CSVQDRVTPQGYTF.